This T cell receptor beta chain was sequenced for a study of T cell responses to AZD1222 COVID-19 vaccine. Libraries were prepared by immunoSEQ multiplex PCR; TCRdb keeps only in-frame clonotypes and omits some of them. The sample includes 150,000 to 200,000 clones, roughly 92% of them seen just once. V gave up 7 bases and J gave up 0 bases, with 13 bases separating them. Germline lookup yields CDR1 MNHEY and CDR2 SVGAGI. This CDR3 region has 14 residues. Broader study findings: Regions left unmutated in variants are reportedly the target of nearly half of spike-specific TCRs. The peak T cell response came first, and repertoires were sampled only after it. The number of AZD1222 recipients seropositive at baseline was only 5 to 7.

A note on this clone: Its antigen is unidentified.

The source is an adult in good health. The chain carries TRBV6-5 and TRBJ2-7, with D unclear. The sample consisted of peripheral blood, taken on day 0 of AZD1222 vaccination. Here the CDR3 reads CASISRSSSYEQYF. DNA for the CDR3: TGTGCCAGCATTAGCCGTTCAAGCTCCTACGAGCAGTACTTC.